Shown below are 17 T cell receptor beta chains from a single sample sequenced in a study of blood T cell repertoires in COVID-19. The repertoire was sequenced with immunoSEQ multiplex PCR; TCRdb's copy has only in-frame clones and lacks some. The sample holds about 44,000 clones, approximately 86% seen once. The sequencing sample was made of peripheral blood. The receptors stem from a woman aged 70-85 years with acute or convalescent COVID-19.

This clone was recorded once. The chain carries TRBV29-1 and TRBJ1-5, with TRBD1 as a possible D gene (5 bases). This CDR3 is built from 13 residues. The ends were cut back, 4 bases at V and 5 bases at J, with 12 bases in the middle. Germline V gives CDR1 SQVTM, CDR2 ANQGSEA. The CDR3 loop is CSVAKGRDQPQHF. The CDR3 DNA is TGCAGCGTTGCCAAGGGGCGCGATCAGCCCCAGCATTTT.

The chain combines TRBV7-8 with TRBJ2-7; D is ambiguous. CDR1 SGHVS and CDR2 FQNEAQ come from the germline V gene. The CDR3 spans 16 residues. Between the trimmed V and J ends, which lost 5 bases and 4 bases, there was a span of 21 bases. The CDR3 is CASSLIAVGEAYEQYF. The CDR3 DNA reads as TGTGCCAGCAGCCTCATCGCCGTTGGTGAAGCGTACGAGCAGTACTTC. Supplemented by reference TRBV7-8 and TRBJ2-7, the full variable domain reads GAGVSQSPRYKVAKRGQDVALRCDPISGHVSLFWYQQALGQGPEFLTYFQNEAQLDKSGLPSDRFFAERPEGSVSTLKIQRTQQEDSAVYLCASSLIAVGEAYEQYFGPGTRLTVT.

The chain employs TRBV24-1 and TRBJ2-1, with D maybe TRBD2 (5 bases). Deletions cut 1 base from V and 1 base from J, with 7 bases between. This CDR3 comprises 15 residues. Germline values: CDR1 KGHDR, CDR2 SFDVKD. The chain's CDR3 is CATSDFEGSYNEQFF. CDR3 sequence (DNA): TGTGCCACCAGTGATTTTGAGGGTTCCTACAATGAGCAGTTCTTC.

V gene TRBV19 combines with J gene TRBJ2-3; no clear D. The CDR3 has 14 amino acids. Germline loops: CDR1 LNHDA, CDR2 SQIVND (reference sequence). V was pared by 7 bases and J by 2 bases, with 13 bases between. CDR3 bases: TGTGCCAGTACCGCGATTCTCTCCACAGATACGCAGTATTTT. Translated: CASTAILSTDTQYF.

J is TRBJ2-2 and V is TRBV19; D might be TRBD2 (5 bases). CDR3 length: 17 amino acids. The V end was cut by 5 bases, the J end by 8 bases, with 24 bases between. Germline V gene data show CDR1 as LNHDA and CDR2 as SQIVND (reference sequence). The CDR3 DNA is TGTGCCAGTAGTTCCTATCCGCGTCCTGGGAGTGCTGGGGAGCTGTTTTTT. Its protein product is CASSSYPRPGSAGELFF.

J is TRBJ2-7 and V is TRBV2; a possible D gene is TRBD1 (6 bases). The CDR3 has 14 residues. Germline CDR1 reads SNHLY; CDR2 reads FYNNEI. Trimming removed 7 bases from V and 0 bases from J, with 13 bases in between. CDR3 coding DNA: TGTGCCAGCAAAGGACAGTCAAGCTCCTACGAGCAGTACTTC. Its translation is CASKGQSSSYEQYF.

In DNA, the CDR3 is TGCGCCAGCAGCCCAGGGAACTATGGCTACACCTTC. As protein: CASSPGNYGYTF. The chain has TRBV5-1 and TRBJ1-2; a possible D gene is TRBD1 (5 bases). This CDR3 is built from 12 residues. CDR1 SGHRS and CDR2 YFSETQ come from the germline V gene. The V and J ends lost 4 bases and 2 bases respectively, with 6 bases between them.

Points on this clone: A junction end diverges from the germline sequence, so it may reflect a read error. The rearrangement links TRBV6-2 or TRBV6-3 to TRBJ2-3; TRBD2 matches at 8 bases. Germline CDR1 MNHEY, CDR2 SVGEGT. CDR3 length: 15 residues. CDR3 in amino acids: CASSFLAGRADMQYF. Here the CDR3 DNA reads TGTGCCAGCAGTTTTCTAGCGGGCCGAGCAGATATGCAGTATTTT.

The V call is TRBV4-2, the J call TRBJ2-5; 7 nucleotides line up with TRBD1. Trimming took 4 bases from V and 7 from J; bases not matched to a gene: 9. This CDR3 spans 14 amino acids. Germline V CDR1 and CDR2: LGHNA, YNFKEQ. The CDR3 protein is CASSRDSALGTQYF. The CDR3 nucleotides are TGTGCCAGCAGCCGGGACAGCGCACTGGGGACCCAGTACTTC.

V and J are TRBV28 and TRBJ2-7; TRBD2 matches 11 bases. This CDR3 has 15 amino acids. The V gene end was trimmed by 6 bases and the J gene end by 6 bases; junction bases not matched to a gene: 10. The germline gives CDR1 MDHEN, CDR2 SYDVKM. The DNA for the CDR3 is TGTGCCAGCAGATCCACTAGCGGGAGAATGGGCGAGCAGTACTTC. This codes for CASRSTSGRMGEQYF.

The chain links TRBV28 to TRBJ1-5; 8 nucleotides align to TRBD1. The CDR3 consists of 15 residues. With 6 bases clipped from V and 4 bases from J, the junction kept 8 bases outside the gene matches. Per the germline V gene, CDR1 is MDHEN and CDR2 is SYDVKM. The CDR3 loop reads CASSPGTGGNQPQHF. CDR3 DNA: TGTGCCAGCAGCCCCGGGACAGGCGGAAATCAGCCCCAGCATTTT.

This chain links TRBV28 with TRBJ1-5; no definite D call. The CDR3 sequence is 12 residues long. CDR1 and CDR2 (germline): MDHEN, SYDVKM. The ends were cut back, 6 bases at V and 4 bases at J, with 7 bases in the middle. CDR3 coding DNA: TGTGCCAGCAGGTACACGAATCAGCCCCAGCATTTT. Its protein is CASRYTNQPQHF.

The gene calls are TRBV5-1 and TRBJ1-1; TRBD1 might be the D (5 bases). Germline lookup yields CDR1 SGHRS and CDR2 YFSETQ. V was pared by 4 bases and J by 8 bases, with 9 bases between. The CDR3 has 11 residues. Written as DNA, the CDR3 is TGCGCCAGCAGCCGGGGGAGAGAAGCTTTCTTT. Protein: CASSRGREAFF.

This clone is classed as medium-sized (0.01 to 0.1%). The CDR3 region has the DNA TGTGCCAGTAGTATAGTAACAGCTCAAGAGACCCAGTACTTC. This codes for CASSIVTAQETQYF. This chain joins TRBV19 and TRBJ2-5; D not resolved. The germline V gene has CDR1 LNHDA and CDR2 SQIVND (reference sequence). This CDR3 region has 14 residues. V lost 1 base and J lost 2, with 8 bases in between.

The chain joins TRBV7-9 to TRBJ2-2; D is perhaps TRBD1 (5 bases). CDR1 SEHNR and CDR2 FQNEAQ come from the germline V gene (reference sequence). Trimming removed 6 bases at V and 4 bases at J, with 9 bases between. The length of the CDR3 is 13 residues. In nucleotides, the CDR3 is TGTGCCAGCAGACCTGACAGCACCGGGGAGCTGTTTTTT. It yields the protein CASRPDSTGELFF. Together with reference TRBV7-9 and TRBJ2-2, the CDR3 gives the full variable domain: DTGVSQNPRHKITKRGQNVTFRCDPISEHNRLYWYRQTLGQGPEFLTYFQNEAQLEKSRLLSDRFSAERPKGSFSTLEIQRTEQGDSAMYLCASRPDSTGELFFGEGSRLTVL.

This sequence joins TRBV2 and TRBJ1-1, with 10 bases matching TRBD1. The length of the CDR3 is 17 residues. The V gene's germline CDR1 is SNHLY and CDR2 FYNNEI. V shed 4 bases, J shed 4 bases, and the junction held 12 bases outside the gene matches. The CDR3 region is CASSGWDRGEGGTEAFF. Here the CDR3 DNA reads TGTGCCAGCAGTGGATGGGACAGGGGCGAGGGAGGCACTGAAGCTTTCTTT. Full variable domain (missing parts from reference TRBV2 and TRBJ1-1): EPEVTQTPSHQVTQMGQEVILRCVPISNHLYFYWYRQILGQKVEFLVSFYNNEISEKSEIFDDQFSVERPDGSNFTLKIRSTKLEDSAMYFCASSGWDRGEGGTEAFFGQGTRLTVV.

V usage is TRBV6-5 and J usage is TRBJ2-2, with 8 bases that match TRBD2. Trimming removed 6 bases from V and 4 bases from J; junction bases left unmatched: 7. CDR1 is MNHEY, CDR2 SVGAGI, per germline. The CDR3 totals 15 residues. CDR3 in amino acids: CASRQSGSTTGELFF. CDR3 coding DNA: TGTGCCAGCAGGCAAAGCGGGAGTACCACCGGGGAGCTGTTTTTT.